This T cell receptor (beta chain) was documented in a study of blood T cell repertoires in COVID-19. Study information: COVID-19 samples collected from the United States, Italy and Spain covered acute and convalescent phases. PBMCs, B-cell-depleted T cells, or T cells provided the cDNA or gDNA that made up the material.

The repertoire was sequenced with immunoSEQ multiplex PCR; TCRdb's copy has only in-frame clones and lacks some. The sample holds about 210,000 clones; approximately 80% are singletons and the top ten take 7.8%. Followed over time, Seattle patients had been enrolled while infection was active. This clone was found a few times. The sequenced sample was peripheral blood. This receptor was identified in a woman of 80 years or more with COVID-19, enrolled during active disease.

Here the CDR3 DNA reads TGTGCCAGCAGCAAGACAGGCGTTACAACTAATGAAAAACTGTTTTTT. It is translated as CASSKTGVTTNEKLFF. This sequence joins TRBV21-1 and TRBJ1-4; no DNA check was done on the table's D call, TRBD1. TRBV21-1 constitutes a pseudogene. The length of the CDR3 is 16 residues.